This note documents a single TCR beta chain sequence. The data are from a study of shared clonotypes between healthy human individuals. Healthy HIV-negative adults with no recent acute infections or vaccinations were recruited as donors. This CDR3 has 12 residues. Germline-derived CDR1 and CDR2 are LNHDA and SQIVND (reference sequence). Trimming removed 7 bases at V and 0 bases at J, with 3 bases between. Researchers ran the assay at a deep level. Libraries were prepared by immunoSEQ multiplex PCR; TCRdb keeps only in-frame clonotypes and omits some of them. The sample has roughly 1,500,000 clones, about 98% seen once.

Material for sequencing was naive CD4+ T cells sorted from blood. The subset is: CD45RA+ positively selected. This sequence joins TRBV19 and TRBJ2-2; no clear D. This clonotype was sampled from a man aged 25 to 45 in good health. Here the CDR3 reads CASTANTGELFF. CDR3 in DNA: TGTGCCAGTACTGCGAACACCGGGGAGCTGTTTTTT.